This record looks at one T cell receptor (beta chain) sequence and its context. The antigen is unknown. Amplification targeted the TCR beta CDR3 regions, with RNA transcripts as the source material. Investigators did first-round RT-PCR with HTBI primers, then second-round multiplex PCR. TCRdb itself ran the multiplex PCR reads through MiXCR, one entry per CDR3 protein. The sample gives 350,000 to 450,000 distinct CDR3 sequences, around 16% of which show up once; 1.6% is in the top ten. This sample stems from a study of Graves' ophthalmopathy and Graves' hyperthyroidism. General study points: The model predicted ophthalmopathy progression with around 69% sensitivity and less than 85% specificity. Distinction of ophthalmopathy from stable hyperthyroidism by a 13-signature model reached 85% to 90% sensitivity and 75% to 83% specificity. Blood shared most expanded thyroid clonotypes above 0.001 frequency.

V lost 4 bases, J lost 3 bases, and 12 bases lay in between. The CDR3 runs 14 residues. Sequences were obtained from peripheral blood. The gene calls are TRBV12-3 or TRBV12-4 and TRBJ1-1, with D maybe TRBD1 (6 bases). This TCR derives from a woman aged 18-29 years with Graves' ophthalmopathy. As DNA, the CDR3 is TGTGCCAGCAGTTATTCAGGGGTGGACACTGAAGCTTTCTTT. Protein sequence: CASSYSGVDTEAFF.